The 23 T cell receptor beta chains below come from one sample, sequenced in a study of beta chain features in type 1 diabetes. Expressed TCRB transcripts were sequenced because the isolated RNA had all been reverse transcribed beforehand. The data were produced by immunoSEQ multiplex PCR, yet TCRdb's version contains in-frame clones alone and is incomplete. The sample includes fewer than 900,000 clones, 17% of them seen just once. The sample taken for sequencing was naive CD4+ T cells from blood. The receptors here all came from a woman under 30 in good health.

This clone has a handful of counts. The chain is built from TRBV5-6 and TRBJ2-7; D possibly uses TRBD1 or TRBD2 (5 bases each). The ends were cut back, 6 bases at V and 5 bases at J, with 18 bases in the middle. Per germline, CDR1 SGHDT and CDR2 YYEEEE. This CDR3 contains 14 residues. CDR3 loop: CASTLFGGRDEQYF. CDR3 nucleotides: TGTGCCAGCACCCTATTTGGGGGTAGGGACGAGCAGTACTTC.

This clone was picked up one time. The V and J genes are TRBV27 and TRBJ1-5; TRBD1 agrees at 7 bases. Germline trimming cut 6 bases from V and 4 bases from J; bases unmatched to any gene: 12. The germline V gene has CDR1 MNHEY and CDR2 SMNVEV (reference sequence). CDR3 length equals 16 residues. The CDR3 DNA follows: TGTGCCAGCAGGGAGTTAGGGGGCCCTCTTAATCAGCCCCAGCATTTT. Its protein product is CASRELGGPLNQPQHF.

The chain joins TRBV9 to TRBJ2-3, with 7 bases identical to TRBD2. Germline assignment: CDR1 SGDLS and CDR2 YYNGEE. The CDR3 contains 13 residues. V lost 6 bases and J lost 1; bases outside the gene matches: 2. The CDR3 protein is CASNRGGTDTQYF. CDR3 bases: TGTGCCAGCAATCGGGGGGGCACAGATACGCAGTATTTT.

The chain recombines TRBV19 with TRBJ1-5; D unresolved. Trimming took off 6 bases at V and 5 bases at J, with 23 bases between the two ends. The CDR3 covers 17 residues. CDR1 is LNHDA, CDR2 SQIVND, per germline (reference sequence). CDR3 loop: CASSPAQQYIVDQPQHF. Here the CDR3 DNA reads TGTGCCAGTAGCCCGGCACAGCAGTATATCGTTGATCAGCCCCAGCATTTT.

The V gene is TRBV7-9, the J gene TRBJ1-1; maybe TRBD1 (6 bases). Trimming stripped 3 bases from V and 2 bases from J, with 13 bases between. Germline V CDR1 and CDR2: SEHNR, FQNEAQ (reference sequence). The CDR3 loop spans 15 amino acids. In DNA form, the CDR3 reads TGTGCCAGCAGCTTCTTGGACAGACTTAACACTGAAGCTTTCTTT. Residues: CASSFLDRLNTEAFF.

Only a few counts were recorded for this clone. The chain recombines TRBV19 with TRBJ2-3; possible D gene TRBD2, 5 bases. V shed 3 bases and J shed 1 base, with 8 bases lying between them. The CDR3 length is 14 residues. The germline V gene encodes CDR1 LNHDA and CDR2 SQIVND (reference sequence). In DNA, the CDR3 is TGTGCCAGTAGTATCGACGGGGGCACAGATACGCAGTATTTT. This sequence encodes CASSIDGGTDTQYF. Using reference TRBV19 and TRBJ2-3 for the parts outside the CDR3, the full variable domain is DGGITQSPKYLFRKEGQNVTLSCEQNLNHDAMYWYRQDPGQGLRLIYYSQIVNDFQKGDIAEGYSVSREKKESFPLTVTSAQKNPTAFYLCASSIDGGTDTQYFGPGTRLTVL.

The CDR3 DNA follows: TGTGCCAGCAGCTTGGGACAGGGGTTTGTAGATACGCAGTATTTT. This codes for CASSLGQGFVDTQYF. This chain links TRBV5-4 with TRBJ2-3; TRBD1 matches 8 bases. Germline assignment: CDR1 SGHNT and CDR2 YYREEE (reference sequence). V dropped 0 bases and J dropped 5; count of bases not matched to a gene: 5. The CDR3 covers 15 residues.

CDR3 sequence (DNA): TGTGCCAGCAGCCGCGGCTGTGGGGGTGGGGGCACTGAAGCTTTCTTT. Amino acid sequence: CASSRGCGGGGTEAFF. This sequence joins TRBV21-1 and TRBJ1-1. TRBV21-1 is a pseudogene locus. The CDR3 loop spans 16 amino acids.

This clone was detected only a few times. The CDR3 DNA is TGTGCCAGCAGCCGAGACGGGGCGGCCTACGAGCAGTACTTC. It yields the protein CASSRDGAAYEQYF. The chain couples TRBV7-9 to TRBJ2-7; D may correspond to TRBD1 or TRBD2 (5 bases each). CDR1 is SEHNR, CDR2 FQNEAQ, per germline (reference sequence). The V gene lost 5 bases and the J gene lost 2 bases, with 13 bases spanning the gap. The CDR3 sequence is 14 residues long.

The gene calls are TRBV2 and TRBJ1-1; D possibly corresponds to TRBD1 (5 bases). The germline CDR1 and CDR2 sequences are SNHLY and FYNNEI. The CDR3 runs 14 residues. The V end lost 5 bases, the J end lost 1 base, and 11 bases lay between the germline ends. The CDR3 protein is CASSRPGSNTEAFF. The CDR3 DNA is TGTGCCAGCAGTAGACCAGGGTCGAACACTGAAGCTTTCTTT.

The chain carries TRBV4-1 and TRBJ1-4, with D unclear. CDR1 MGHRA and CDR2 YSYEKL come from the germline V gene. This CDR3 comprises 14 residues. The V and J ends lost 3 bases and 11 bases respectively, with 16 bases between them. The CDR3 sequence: CASSHPSRPGKLFF. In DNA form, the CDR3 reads TGCGCCAGCAGCCACCCCTCTAGGCCGGGGAAACTGTTTTTT.

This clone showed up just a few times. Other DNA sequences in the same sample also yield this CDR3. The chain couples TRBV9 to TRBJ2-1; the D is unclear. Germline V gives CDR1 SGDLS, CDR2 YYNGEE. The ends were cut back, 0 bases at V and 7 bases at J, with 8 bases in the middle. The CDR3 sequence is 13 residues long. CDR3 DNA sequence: TGTGCCAGCAGCGTAGAATCTGGTAATGAGCAGTTCTTC. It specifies CASSVESGNEQFF.

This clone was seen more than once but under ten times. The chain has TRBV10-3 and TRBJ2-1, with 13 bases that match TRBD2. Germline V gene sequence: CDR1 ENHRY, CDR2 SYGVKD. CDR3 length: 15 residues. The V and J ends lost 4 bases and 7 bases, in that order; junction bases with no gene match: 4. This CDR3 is CAISGTSGRSNEQFF. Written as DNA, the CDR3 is TGTGCCATCAGTGGGACTAGCGGGAGATCGAATGAGCAGTTCTTC.

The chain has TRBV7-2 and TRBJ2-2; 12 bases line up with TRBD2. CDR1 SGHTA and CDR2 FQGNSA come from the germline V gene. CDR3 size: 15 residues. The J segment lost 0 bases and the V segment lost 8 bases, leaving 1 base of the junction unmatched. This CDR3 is CASGLAGTNTGELFF. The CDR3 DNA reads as TGTGCCAGCGGACTAGCGGGAACGAACACCGGGGAGCTGTTTTTT.

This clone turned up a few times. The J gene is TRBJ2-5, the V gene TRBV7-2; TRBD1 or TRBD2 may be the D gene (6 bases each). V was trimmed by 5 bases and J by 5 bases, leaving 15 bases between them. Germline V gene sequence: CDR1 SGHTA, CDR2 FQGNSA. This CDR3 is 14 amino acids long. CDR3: CASSPRGAGETQYF. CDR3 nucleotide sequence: TGTGCCAGCAGCCCTAGGGGGGCAGGGGAGACCCAGTACTTC.

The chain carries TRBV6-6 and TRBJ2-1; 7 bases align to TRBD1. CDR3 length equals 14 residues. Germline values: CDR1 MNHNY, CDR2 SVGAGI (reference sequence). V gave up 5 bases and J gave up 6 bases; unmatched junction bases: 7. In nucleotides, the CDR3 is TGTGCCAGCAGTCTCACGACAGGGTTCAATGAGCAGTTCTTC. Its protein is CASSLTTGFNEQFF.

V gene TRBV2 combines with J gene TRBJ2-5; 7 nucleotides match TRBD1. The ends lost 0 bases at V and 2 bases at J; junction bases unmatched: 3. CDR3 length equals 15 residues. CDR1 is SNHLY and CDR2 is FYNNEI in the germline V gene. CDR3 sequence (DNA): TGTGCCAGCAGTGAAGCCAGGGGGTCACAAGAGACCCAGTACTTC. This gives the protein CASSEARGSQETQYF.

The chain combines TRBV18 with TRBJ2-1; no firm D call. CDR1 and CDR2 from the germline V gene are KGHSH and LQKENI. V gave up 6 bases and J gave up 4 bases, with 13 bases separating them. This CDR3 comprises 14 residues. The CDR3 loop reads CASSFSTDYNEQFF. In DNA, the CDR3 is TGTGCCAGCTCTTTCTCGACTGATTACAATGAGCAGTTCTTC. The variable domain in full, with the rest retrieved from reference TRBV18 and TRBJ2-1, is NAGVMQNPRHLVRRRGQEARLRCSPMKGHSHVYWYRQLPEEGLKFMVYLQKENIIDESGMPKERFSAEFPKEGPSILRIQQVVRGDSAAYFCASSFSTDYNEQFFGPGTRLTVL.

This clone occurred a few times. CDR3 DNA: TGCGCCAGCAGCCAAGCCGGAGGGAGTCTGAATGAGCAGTTCTTC. Its protein product is CASSQAGGSLNEQFF. J is TRBJ2-1 and V is TRBV4-1; TRBD2 might be the D (6 bases). The ends were cut back, 1 base at V and 7 bases at J, with 14 bases in the middle. The germline gives CDR1 MGHRA, CDR2 YSYEKL. This CDR3 contains 15 residues.

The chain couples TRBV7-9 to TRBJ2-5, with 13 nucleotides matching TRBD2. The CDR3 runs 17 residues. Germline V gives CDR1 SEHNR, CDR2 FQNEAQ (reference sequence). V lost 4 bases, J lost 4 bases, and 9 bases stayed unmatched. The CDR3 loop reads CASSSGTSGVRGETQYF. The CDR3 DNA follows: TGTGCCAGCAGCTCCGGGACTAGCGGGGTTAGAGGAGAGACCCAGTACTTC.

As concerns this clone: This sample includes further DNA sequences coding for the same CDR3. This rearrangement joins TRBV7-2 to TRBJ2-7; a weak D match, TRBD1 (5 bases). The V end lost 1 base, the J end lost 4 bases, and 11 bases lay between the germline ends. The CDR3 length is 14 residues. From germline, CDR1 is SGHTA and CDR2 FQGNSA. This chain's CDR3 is CASSLGGRVYEQYF. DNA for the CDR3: TGTGCCAGCAGCTTAGGGGGCAGGGTGTACGAGCAGTACTTC.

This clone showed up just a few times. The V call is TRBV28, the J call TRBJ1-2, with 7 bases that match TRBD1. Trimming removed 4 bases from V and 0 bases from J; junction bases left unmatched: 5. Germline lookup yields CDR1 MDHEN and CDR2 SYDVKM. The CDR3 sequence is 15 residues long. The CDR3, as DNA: TGTGCCAGCAGTTACGGGGACAGCACTAACTATGGCTACACCTTC. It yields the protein CASSYGDSTNYGYTF.

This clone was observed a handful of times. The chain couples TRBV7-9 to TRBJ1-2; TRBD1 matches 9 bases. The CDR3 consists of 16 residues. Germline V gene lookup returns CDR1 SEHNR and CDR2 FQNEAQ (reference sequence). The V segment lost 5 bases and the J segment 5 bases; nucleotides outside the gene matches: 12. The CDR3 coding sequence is TGTGCCAGCAGCCCCCAGGCAACGACAGGGGGTTATGGCTACACCTTC. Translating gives CASSPQATTGGYGYTF.